This T cell receptor (beta chain) came from a study of blood T cell repertoires in COVID-19. Background on the study: Sites in the United States, Italy and Spain provided acute and convalescent COVID-19 samples. In each case, the material was cDNA or gDNA derived from T cells, B-cell-depleted T cells, or PBMCs.

CDR1 and CDR2 from the germline V gene are MNHEY and SMNVEV (reference sequence). The CDR3 is made up of 16 amino acids. V lost 0 bases, J lost 2 bases, and 11 bases lay in between. In the original workflow: Cell counts per sample came from amplifying reference gene primers. TCRdb's table, derived via immunoSEQ multiplex PCR, lists solely in-frame clones and lacks some. V, J and clone size derive from that table, while D and trimming were established from the DNA sequence. The sample lists 150,000 to 200,000 clones; under 85% were seen once. The chain has TRBV27 and TRBJ2-1; D not certain. Material for sequencing was peripheral blood. This clonotype originated in a man aged 55 to 69 with active or convalescent COVID-19. The CDR3 sequence is CASSLSHGAPYNEQFF. The CDR3 bases are TGTGCCAGCAGTTTATCGCACGGAGCTCCCTACAATGAGCAGTTCTTC.